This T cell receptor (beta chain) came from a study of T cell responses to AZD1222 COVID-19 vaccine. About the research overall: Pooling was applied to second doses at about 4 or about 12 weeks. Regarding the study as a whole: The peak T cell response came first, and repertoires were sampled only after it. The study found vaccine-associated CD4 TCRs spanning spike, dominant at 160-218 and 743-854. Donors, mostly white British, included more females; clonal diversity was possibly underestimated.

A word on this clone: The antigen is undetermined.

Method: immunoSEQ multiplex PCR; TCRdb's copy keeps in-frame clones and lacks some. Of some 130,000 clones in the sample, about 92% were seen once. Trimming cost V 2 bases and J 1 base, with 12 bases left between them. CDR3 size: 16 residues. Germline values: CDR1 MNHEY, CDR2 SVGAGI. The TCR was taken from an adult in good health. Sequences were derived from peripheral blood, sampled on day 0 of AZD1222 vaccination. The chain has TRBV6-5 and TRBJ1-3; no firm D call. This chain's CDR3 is CASSYNKQSSGNTIYF. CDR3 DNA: TGTGCCAGCAGTTACAACAAGCAGTCTTCTGGAAACACCATATATTTT.